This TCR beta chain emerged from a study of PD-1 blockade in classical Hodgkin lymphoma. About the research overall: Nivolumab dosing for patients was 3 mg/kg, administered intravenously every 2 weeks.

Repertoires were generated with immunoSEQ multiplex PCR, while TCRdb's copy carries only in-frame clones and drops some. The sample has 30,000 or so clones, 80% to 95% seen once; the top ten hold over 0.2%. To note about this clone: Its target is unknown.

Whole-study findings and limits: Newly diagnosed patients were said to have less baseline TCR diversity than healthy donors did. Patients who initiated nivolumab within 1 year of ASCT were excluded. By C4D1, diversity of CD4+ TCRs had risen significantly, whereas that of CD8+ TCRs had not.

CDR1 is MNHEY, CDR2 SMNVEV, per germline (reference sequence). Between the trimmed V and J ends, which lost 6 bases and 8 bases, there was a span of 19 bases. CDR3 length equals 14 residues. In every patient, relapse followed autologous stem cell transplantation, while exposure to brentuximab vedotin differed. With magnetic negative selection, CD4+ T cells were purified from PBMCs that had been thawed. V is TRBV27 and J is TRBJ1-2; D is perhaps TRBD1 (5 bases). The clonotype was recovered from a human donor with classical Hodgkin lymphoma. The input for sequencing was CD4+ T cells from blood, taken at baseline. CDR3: CASSPGSSGRGYTF. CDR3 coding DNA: TGTGCCAGCAGCCCTGGGTCGTCGGGGCGAGGCTACACCTTC.